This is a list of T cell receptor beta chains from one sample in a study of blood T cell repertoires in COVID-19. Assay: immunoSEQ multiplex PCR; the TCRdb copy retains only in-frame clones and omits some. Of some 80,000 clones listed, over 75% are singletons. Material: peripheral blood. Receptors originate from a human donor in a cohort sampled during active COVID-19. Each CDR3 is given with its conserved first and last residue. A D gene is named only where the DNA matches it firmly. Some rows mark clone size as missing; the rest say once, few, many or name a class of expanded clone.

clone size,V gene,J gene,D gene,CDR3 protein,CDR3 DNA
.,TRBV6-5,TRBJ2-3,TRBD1,CASSNRGPPDTQYF,TGTGCCAGCAGCAACAGGGGCCCCCCAGATACGCAGTATTTT
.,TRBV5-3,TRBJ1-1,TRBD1,CDEGYTTGTEAFF,TGTGATGAAGGTTATACGACAGGGACTGAAGCTTTCTTT
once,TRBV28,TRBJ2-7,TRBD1,CASSPGAGGYEQYF,TGTGCCAGCAGTCCAGGGGCAGGGGGATACGAGCAGTACTTC
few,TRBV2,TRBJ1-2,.,CASSDRQYGYTF,TGTGCCAGCAGTGATCGACAGTATGGCTACACCTTC
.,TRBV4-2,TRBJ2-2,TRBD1,CASSRAGGQGTGELFF,TGTGCCAGCAGCCGTGCAGGGGGCCAAGGCACCGGGGAGCTGTTTTTT
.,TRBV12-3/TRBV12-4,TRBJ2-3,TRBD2,CASSSGTSGQYF,TGTGCCAGCAGCTCCGGGACTAGCGGGCAGTATTTT
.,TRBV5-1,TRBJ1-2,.,CASSPGGYYGYTF,TGCGCCAGCAGCCCTGGGGGGTACTATGGCTACACCTTC
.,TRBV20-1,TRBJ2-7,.,CSASGAGERNEQYF,TGCAGTGCTAGTGGGGCAGGGGAGAGGAACGAGCAGTACTTC
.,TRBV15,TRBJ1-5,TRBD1,CATSRARDRGTNQPQHF,TGTGCCACCAGCAGAGCCCGGGACAGGGGCACCAATCAGCCCCAGCATTTT
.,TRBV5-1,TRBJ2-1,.,CASSLPSSYNEQFF,TGCGCCAGCAGCTTGCCCAGTTCCTACAATGAGCAGTTCTTC
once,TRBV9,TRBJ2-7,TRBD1,CASSVGQGAYEQYF,TGTGCCAGCAGCGTAGGACAGGGGGCCTACGAGCAGTACTTC
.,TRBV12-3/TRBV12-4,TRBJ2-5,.,CASRRGQSETQYF,TGTGCCAGCAGGAGAGGGCAGAGCGAGACCCAGTACTTC
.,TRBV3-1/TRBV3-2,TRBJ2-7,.,CASSQTGEQYF,TGTGCCAGCAGCCAAACGGGGGAGCAGTACTTC
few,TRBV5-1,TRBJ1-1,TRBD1,CASSRRTGAREWNTEAFF,TGCGCCAGCAGCCGTCGGACAGGGGCCCGTGAGTGGAACACTGAAGCTTTCTTT
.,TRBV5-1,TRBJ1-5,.,CASSLQPNSNQPQHF,TGCGCCAGCAGCTTACAGCCCAATAGCAATCAGCCCCAGCATTTT
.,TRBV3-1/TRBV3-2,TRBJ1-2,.,CASSPAAANYGYTF,TGTGCCAGCAGCCCCGCGGCAGCTAACTATGGCTACACCTTC
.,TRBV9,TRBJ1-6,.,CASSVDRPPTALHF,TGTGCCAGCAGCGTAGACAGGCCCCCTACGGCCCTCCACTTT
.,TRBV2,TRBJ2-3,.,CASSIQGFPSTDTQYF,TGTGCCAGCAGTATACAGGGCTTTCCTAGCACAGATACGCAGTATTTT
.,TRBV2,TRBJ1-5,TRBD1,CASTAGQGISNQPQHF,TGTGCCAGCACAGCCGGACAGGGTATAAGCAATCAGCCCCAGCATTTT
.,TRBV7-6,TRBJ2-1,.,CASSQNNEQFF,TGTGCCAGCAGCCAAAATAATGAGCAGTTCTTC
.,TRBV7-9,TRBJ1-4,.,CASSSAAGLSTNEKLFF,TGTGCCAGCAGCTCTGCTGCGGGACTCTCAACTAATGAAAAACTGTTTTTT
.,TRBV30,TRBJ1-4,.,CAWGRGVGEKLFF,TGTGCCTGGGGGCGCGGGGTAGGGGAAAAACTGTTTTTT
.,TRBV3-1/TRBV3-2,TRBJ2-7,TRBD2,CASSQKRGPAYEQYF,TGTGCCAGCAGCCAAAAGCGGGGGCCCGCCTACGAGCAGTACTTC
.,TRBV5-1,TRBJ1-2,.,CASSSDGGSYGYTF,TGCGCCAGCAGCTCCGATGGTGGTAGCTATGGCTACACCTTC
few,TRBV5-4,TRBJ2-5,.,CASSPKGETQYF,TGTGCCAGCAGCCCCAAGGGGGAGACCCAGTACTTC
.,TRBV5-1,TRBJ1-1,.,CASSIQPNTEAFF,TGCGCCAGCAGCATACAGCCGAACACTGAAGCTTTCTTT
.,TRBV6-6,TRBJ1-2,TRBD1,CASRRTGNNYGYTF,TGTGCCAGCAGGAGGACAGGGAATAACTATGGCTACACCTTC
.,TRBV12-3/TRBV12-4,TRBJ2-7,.,CASSLVVTLEQYF,TGTGCCAGCAGCCTAGTTGTGACCCTCGAGCAGTACTTC
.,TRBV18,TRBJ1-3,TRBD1,CASSPTGAADTIYF,TGTGCCAGCTCACCCACAGGGGCTGCGGACACCATATATTTT
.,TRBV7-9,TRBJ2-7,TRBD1,CASSPTGGTDEQYF,TGTGCCAGCAGTCCGACAGGGGGCACGGACGAGCAGTACTTC
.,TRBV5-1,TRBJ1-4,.,CASSPAVGEKLFF,TGCGCCAGCAGTCCCGCGGTTGGTGAAAAACTGTTTTTT
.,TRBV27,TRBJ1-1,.,CASSPSSRGSEAFF,TGTGCCAGCAGTCCCTCGAGCAGGGGCTCTGAAGCTTTCTTT
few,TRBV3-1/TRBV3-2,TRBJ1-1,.,CASRRQQQSEAFF,TGTGCCAGCAGGCGACAGCAACAAAGTGAGGCTTTCTTT
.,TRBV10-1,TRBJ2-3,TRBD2,CASSEPPGLAGSDTQYF,TGCGCCAGCAGTGAGCCACCGGGACTAGCGGGATCAGATACGCAGTATTTT
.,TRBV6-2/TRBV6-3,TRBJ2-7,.,CASSGTRNRISYEQYF,TGTGCCAGCAGTGGAACTAGAAACCGTATCTCCTACGAGCAGTACTTC
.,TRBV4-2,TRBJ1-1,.,CASSAQGWDTEAFF,TGTGCCAGCAGCGCACAGGGTTGGGACACTGAAGCTTTCTTT
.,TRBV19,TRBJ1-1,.,CATKRNTNDMNTEAFF,TGTGCCACAAAACGGAACACGAACGACATGAACACTGAAGCTTTCTTT
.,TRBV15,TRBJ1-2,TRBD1,CATSRDLRGQGKDGYTF,TGTGCCACCAGCAGAGATCTCAGGGGGCAGGGGAAGGATGGCTACACCTTC
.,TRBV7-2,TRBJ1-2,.,CASSPYYGYTF,TGTGCCAGCAGCCCCTACTATGGCTACACCTTC
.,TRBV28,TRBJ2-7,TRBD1,CASSSHRGFFTYEQYF,TGTGCCAGCAGTTCACACAGGGGATTTTTCACCTACGAGCAGTACTTC
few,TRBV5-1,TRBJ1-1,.,CASSSQGGDTEAFF,TGCGCCAGCAGCTCACAGGGTGGGGACACTGAAGCTTTCTTT
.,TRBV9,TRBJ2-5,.,CASSVATGTLKETQYF,TGTGCCAGCAGCGTAGCTACAGGGACATTAAAAGAGACCCAGTACTTC
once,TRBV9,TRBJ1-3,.,CASSRILSGNTIYF,TGTGCCAGCAGCCGCATACTCTCTGGAAACACCATATATTTT
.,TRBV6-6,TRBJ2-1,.,CASSYGGTYNEQFF,TGTGCCAGCAGTTACGGGGGGACTTACAATGAGCAGTTCTTC
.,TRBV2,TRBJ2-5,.,CASSGGAQETQYF,TGTGCCAGCAGTGGAGGAGCCCAAGAGACCCAGTACTTC
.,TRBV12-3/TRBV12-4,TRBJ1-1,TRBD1,CASSLKQGTRAFF,TGTGCCAGCAGTTTAAAACAGGGGACGAGGGCTTTCTTT
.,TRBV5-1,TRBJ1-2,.,CASSSVDSYGYTF,TGCGCCAGCAGCTCGGTGGACAGCTATGGCTACACCTTC
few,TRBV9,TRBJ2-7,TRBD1,CASARGQAFNEQYF,TGTGCCAGCGCGAGGGGGCAGGCGTTCAACGAGCAGTACTTC
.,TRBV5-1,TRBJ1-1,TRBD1,CASSLYSGQGITEAFF,TGCGCCAGCAGCTTGTACTCAGGACAGGGGATAACTGAAGCTTTCTTT
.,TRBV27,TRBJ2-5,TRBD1,CASSGDRGETQYF,TGTGCCAGCAGTGGCGACAGGGGGGAGACCCAGTACTTC
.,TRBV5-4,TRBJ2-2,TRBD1,CASSQLKTGAGELFF,TGTGCCAGCAGCCAACTAAAGACAGGGGCGGGGGAGCTGTTTTTT
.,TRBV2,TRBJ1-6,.,CASSVMTAGNSPLHF,TGTGCCAGCAGCGTTATGACAGCTGGGAATTCACCCCTCCACTTT